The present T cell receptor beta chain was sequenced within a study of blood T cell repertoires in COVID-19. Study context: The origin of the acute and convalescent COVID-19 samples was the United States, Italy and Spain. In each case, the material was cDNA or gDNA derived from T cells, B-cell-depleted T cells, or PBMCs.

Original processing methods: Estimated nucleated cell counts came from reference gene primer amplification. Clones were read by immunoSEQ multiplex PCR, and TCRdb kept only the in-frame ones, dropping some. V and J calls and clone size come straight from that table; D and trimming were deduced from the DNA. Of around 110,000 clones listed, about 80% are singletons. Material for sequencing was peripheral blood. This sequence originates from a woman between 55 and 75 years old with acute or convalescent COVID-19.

The CDR3 loop is CASTWGGQVTEAFF. The CDR3 DNA reads as TGTGCCAGCACTTGGGGGGGGCAAGTCACTGAAGCTTTCTTT. The rearrangement links TRBV28 to TRBJ1-1, with D possibly being TRBD1 (6 bases). CDR1 is MDHEN and CDR2 is SYDVKM in the germline V gene. The CDR3 consists of 14 residues. V was pared by 7 bases and J by 4 bases, with 16 bases between.